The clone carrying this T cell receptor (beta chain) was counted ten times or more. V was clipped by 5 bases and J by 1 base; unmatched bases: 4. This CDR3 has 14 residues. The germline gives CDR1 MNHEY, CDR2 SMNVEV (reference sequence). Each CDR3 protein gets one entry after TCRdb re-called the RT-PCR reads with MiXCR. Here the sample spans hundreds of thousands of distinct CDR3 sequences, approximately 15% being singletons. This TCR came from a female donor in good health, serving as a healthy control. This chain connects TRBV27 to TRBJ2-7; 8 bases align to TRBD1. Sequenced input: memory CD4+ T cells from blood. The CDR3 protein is CASSRTGTSYEQYF. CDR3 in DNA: TGTGCCAGCAGTCGGACAGGGACATCCTACGAGCAGTACTTC.